This T cell receptor beta chain was sequenced during a study of T cells after yellow fever vaccination. Background on the study: Preparation of fractions with low cell numbers was performed using SMART-Seq v4 Ultra Low Input.

Each CDR3 protein is one row after TCRdb ran MiXCR on the 5' RACE reads. The sample has a few hundred thousand distinct CDR3 sequences, 6.5% to 8.5% seen once; the top ten hold around 17%. With 11 bases removed from V and 1 base from J, the gap between germline ends came to 19 bases. The CDR3 is made up of 15 amino acids. Germline CDR1 is LNHDA and CDR2 is SQIVND (reference sequence). This receptor was obtained from a man aged 18 to 30 who received the YFV17D yellow fever vaccine. The material sequenced was PBMCs, taken 35 to 50 days after the first yellow fever vaccination. The chain joins TRBV19 to TRBJ2-3; D is possibly TRBD1 (6 bases). CDR3 bases: TGTGCCTCCAGGGGCAGGGGAATGGGCACAGATACGCAGTATTTT. Protein product: CASRGRGMGTDTQYF.